These 2 T cell receptor beta chains originate from one sample sequenced in a study of OX40 agonist ivuxolimab in advanced cancers. Profiled with immunoSEQ multiplex PCR; TCRdb holds only in-frame clones, not every one. Here the sample spans about 74,000 clones, roughly 83% being singletons. The specimen comprised CD4+ or CD8+ T cells sorted from blood, sampled in a trial of the OX40 agonist ivuxolimab. These receptors originate from an adult with an advanced solid tumor such as melanoma, head and neck, liver or kidney cancer.

Remarks on this clone: The sample contains more than one DNA sequence encoding this CDR3. The rearrangement joins TRBV5-1 to TRBJ1-6; no firm D call. CDR1 and CDR2 (germline): SGHRS, YFSETQ. Trimming took off 4 bases at V and 4 bases at J, with 9 bases between the two ends. The CDR3 is 14 residues long. Here the CDR3 DNA reads TGCGCCAGCAGCCTTGACGGATATAATTCACCCCTCCACTTT. Encoded protein: CASSLDGYNSPLHF.

This clone was detected only a few times. This chain connects TRBV2 to TRBJ1-5; 7 bases are shared with TRBD1. CDR1 and CDR2 (germline): SNHLY, FYNNEI. This CDR3 comprises 15 residues. Trimming at V came to 5 bases and at J to 3 bases, leaving 7 bases not matched to a gene. CDR3 in DNA: TGTGCCAGCAGTCTCAACAGGGGCATCAATCAGCCCCAGCATTTT. This translates into CASSLNRGINQPQHF.